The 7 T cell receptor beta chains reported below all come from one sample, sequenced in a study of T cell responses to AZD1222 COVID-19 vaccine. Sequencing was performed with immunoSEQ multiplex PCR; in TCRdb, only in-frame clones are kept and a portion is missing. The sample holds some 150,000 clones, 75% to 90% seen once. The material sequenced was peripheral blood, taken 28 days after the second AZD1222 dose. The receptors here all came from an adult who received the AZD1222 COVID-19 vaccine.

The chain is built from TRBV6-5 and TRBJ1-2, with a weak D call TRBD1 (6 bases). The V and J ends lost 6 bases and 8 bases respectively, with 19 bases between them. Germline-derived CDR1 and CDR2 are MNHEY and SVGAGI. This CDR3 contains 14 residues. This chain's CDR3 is CASRPGTTRGGYTF. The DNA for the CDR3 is TGTGCCAGCAGGCCCGGGACAACGAGAGGGGGCTACACCTTC.

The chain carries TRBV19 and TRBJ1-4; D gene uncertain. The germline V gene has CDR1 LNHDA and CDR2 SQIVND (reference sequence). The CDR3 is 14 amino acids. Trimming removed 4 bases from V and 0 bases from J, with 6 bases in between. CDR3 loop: CASSRIATNEKLFF. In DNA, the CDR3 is TGTGCCAGTAGTAGGATTGCAACTAATGAAAAACTGTTTTTT.

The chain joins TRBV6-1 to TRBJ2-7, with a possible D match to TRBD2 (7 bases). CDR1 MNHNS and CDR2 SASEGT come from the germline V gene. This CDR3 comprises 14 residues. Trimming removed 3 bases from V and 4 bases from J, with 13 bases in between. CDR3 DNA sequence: TGTGCCAGCAGTGATAGGGGGGGGTGGTACGAGCAGTACTTC. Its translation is CASSDRGGWYEQYF.

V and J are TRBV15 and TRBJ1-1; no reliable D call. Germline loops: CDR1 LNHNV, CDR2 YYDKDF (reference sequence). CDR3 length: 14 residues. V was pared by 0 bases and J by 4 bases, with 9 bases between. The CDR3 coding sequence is TGTGCCACCAGCAGAGATAACCGGGGCACTGAAGCTTTCTTT. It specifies CATSRDNRGTEAFF. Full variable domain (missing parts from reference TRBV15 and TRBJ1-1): DAMVIQNPRYQVTQFGKPVTLSCSQTLNHNVMYWYQQKSSQAPKLLFHYYDKDFNNEADTPDNFQSRRPNTSFCFLDIRSPGLGDTAMYLCATSRDNRGTEAFFGQGTRLTVV.

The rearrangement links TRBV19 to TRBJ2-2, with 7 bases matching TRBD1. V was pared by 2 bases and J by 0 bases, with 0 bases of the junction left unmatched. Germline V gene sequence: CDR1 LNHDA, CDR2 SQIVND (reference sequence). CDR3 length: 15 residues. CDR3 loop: CASSITGANTGELFF. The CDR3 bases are TGTGCCAGTAGTATAACAGGGGCGAACACCGGGGAGCTGTTTTTT.

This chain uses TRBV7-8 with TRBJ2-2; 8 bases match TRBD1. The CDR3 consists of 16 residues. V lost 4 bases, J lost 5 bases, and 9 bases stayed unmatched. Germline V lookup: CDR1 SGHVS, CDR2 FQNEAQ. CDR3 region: CASSWRTGTLTGELFF. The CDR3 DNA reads TGTGCCAGCAGCTGGCGGACAGGGACGTTAACCGGGGAGCTGTTTTTT.

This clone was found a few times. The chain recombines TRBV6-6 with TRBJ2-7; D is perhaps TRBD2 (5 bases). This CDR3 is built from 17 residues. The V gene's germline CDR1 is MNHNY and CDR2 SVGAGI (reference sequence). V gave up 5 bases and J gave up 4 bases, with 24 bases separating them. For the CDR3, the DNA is TGTGCCAGCAGTCCCCTCTCGGAGCGGCCCTCGGGATACGAGCAGTACTTC. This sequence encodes CASSPLSERPSGYEQYF.